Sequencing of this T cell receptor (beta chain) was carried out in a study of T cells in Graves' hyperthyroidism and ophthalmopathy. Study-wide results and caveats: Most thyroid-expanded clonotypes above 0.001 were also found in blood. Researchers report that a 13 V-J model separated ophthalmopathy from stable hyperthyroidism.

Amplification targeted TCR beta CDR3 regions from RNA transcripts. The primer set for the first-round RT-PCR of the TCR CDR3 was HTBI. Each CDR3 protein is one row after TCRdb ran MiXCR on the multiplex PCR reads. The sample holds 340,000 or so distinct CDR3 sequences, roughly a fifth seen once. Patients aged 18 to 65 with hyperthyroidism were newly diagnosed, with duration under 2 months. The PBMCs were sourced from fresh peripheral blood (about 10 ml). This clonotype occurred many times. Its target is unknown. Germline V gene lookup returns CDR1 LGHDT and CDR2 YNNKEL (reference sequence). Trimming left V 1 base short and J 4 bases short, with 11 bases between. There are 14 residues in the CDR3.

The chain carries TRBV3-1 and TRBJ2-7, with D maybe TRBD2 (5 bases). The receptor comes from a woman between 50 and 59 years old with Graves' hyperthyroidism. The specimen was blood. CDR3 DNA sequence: TGTGCCAGCAGCCAAGGGAGGTACCCTTACGAGCAGTACTTC. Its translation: CASSQGRYPYEQYF.